Here is one TCR beta chain with its context. The V gene's germline CDR1 is SGHRS and CDR2 YFSETQ. The CDR3 contains 15 residues. Germline trimming cut 5 bases from V and 4 bases from J; bases unmatched to any gene: 9. Investigators spread the genomic DNA of each subset evenly over several immunoSEQ plates. In replicate PCRs of sorted subsets, 150 to 200 ng DNA, some 28,000 T cell genomes, was used. Clones were read by immunoSEQ multiplex PCR, and TCRdb kept only the in-frame ones, dropping some. The sample has about 1 million clones, 70% to 80% seen once. These data are taken from a study of shared clonotypes between healthy human individuals.

The origin of this receptor is a man aged 18 to 30 in good health. The chain employs TRBV5-1 and TRBJ2-3; 8 nucleotides agree with TRBD2. The specimen sequenced was memory CD4+ T cells sorted from blood. This sample's subset: CD45RA-negative fraction. The chain's CDR3 is CASSMQRGSSDTQYF. Here the CDR3 DNA reads TGCGCCAGCAGTATGCAGCGGGGGTCATCAGATACGCAGTATTTT.